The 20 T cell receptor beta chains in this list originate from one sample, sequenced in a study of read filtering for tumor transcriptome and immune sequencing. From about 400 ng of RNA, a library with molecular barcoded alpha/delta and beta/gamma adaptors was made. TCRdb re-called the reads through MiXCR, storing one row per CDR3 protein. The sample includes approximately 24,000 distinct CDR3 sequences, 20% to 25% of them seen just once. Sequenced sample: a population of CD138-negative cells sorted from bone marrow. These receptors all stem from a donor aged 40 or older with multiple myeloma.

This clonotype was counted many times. The CDR3 DNA sequence: TGTGCCAGCAGCTTAGTGTGGGCGGGGGACACAGATACGCAGTATTTT. Encoded protein: CASSLVWAGDTDTQYF. The chain employs TRBV7-9 and TRBJ2-3; 7 positions match TRBD2. V trimming: 1 base; J trimming: 2 bases; junction bases outside the gene matches: 6. This CDR3 comprises 16 residues. Germline CDR1 reads SEHNR; CDR2 reads FQNEAQ (reference sequence).

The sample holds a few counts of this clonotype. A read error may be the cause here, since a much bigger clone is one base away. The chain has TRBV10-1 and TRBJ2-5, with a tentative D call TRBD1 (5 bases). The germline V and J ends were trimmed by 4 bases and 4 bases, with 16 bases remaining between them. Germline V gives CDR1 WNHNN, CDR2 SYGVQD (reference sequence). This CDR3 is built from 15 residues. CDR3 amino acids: CASSGGAGSAETQYF. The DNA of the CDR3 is TGCGCCAGCAGTGGTGGGGCAGGCTCGGCAGAGACCCAGTACTTC.

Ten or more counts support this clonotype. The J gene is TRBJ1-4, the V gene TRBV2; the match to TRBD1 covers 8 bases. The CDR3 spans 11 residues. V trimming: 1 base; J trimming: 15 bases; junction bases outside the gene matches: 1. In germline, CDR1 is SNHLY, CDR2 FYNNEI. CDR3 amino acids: CASSEDRGLFF. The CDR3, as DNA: TGTGCCAGCAGTGAAGACAGGGGGTTGTTTTTT.

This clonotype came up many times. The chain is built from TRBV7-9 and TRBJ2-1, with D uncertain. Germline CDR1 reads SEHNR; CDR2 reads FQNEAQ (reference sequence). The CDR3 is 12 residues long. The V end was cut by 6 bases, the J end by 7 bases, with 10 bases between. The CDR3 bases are TGTGCCAGCAGTTTTCCCCAAAATGAGCAGTTCTTC. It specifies CASSFPQNEQFF.

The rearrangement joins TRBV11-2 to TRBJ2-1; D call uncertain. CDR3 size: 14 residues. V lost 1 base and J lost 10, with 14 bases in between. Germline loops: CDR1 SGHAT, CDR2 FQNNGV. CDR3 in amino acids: CASSLGSQFEEQFF. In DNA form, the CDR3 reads TGTGCCAGCAGCTTAGGATCACAATTCGAGGAGCAGTTCTTC.

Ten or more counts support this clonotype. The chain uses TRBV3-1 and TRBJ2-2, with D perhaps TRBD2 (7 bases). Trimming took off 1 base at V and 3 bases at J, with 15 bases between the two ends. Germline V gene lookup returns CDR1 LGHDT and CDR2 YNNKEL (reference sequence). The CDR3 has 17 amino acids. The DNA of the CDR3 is TGTGCCAGCAGCCAAGGTTGGGGGGGCGCCGACACCGGGGAGCTGTTTTTT. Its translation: CASSQGWGGADTGELFF.

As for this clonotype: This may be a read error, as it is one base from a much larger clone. The chain's CDR3 is CAGSPNGRNQPQHF. The CDR3 nucleotides read TGTGCCGGCAGTCCAAACGGTCGCAATCAGCCCCAGCATTTT. The chain employs TRBV6-5 and TRBJ1-5; D not certain. The CDR3 length is 14 residues. From germline, CDR1 is MNHEY and CDR2 SVGAGI.

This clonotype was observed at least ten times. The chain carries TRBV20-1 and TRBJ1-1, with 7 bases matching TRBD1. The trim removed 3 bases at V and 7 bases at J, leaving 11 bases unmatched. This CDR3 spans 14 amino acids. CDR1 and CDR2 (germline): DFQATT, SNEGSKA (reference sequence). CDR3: CSASHDRVRNEAFF. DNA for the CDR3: TGCAGTGCTAGCCACGACAGGGTAAGGAATGAAGCTTTCTTT.

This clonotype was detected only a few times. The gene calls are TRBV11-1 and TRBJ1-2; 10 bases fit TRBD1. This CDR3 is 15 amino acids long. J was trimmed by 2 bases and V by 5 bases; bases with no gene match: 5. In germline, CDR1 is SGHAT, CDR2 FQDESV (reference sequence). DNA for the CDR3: TGTGCCAGCAGCCCGGGACAGGGGTGGAACTATGGCTACACCTTC. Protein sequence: CASSPGQGWNYGYTF.

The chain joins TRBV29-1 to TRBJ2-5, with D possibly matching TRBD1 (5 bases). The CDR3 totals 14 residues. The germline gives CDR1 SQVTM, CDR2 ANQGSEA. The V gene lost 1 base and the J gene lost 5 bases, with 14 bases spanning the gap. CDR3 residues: CSVEGGAPRETQYF. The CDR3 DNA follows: TGCAGCGTTGAAGGTGGGGCGCCCCGGGAGACCCAGTACTTC.

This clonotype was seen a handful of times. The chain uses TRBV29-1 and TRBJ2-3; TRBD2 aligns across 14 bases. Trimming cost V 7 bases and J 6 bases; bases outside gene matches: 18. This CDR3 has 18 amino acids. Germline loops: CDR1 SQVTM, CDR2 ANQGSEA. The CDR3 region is CSGGRLMTSGGVKDTQYF. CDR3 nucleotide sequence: TGCAGCGGTGGCCGGCTAATGACTAGCGGGGGGGTAAAGGATACGCAGTATTTT.

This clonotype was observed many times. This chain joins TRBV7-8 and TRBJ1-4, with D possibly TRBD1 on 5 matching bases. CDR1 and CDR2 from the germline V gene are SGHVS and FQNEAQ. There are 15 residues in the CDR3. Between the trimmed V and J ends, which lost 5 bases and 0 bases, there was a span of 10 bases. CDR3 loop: CASSPRRATNEKLFF. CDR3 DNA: TGTGCCAGCAGCCCCCGCAGGGCAACTAATGAAAAACTGTTTTTT. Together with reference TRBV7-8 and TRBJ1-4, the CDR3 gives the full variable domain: GAGVSQSPRYKVAKRGQDVALRCDPISGHVSLFWYQQALGQGPEFLTYFQNEAQLDKSGLPSDRFFAERPEGSVSTLKIQRTQQEDSAVYLCASSPRRATNEKLFFGSGTQLSVL.

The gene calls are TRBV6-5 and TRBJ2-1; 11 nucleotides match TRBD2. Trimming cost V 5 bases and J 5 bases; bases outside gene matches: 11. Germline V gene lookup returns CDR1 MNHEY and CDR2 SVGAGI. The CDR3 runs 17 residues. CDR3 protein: CASSEETSGVYNNEQFF. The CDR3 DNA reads TGTGCCAGCAGTGAGGAGACTAGCGGGGTGTATAACAATGAGCAGTTCTTC.

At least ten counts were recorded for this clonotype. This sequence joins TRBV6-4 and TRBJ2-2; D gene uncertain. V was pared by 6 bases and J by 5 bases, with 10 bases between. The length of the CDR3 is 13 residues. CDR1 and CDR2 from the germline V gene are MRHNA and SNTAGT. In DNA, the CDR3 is TGTGCCAGCAGCGTTGGAGTAACCGGGGAGCTGTTTTTT. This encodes CASSVGVTGELFF.

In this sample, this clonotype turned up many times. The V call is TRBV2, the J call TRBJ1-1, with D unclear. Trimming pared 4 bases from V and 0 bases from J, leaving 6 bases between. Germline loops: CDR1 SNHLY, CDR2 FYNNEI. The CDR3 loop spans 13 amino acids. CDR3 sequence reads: CASSADLNTEAFF. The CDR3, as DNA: TGTGCCAGCAGTGCGGACTTGAACACTGAAGCTTTCTTT.

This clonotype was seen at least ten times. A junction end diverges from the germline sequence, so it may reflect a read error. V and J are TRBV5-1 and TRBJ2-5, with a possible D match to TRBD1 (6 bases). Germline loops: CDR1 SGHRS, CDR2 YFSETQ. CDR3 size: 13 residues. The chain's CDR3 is CASSDGQQETQYF. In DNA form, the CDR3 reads TGTGCCAGCAGTGACGGACAGCAAGAGACCCAGTACTTC.

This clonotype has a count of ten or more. CDR3 loop: CSVRGDTQYF. The CDR3 nucleotides read TGCAGCGTAAGGGGAGATACGCAGTATTTT. The rearrangement joins TRBV29-1 to TRBJ2-3, with D possibly matching TRBD1 (5 bases). The CDR3 loop spans 10 amino acids. From germline, CDR1 is SQVTM and CDR2 ANQGSEA. Trimming pared 6 bases from V and 5 bases from J, leaving 6 bases between.

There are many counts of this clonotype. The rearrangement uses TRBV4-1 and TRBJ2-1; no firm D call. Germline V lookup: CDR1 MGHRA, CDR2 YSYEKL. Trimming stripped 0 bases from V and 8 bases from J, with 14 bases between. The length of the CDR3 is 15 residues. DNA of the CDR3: TGCGCCAGCAGCCAAGACAAGCCTTGGGCCCATGAGCAGTTCTTC. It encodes CASSQDKPWAHEQFF.

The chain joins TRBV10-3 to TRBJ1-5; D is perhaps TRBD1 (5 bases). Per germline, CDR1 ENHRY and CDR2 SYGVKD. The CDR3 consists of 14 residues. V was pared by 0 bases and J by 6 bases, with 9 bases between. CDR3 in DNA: TGTGCCATCAGTGAGTCGGGGGGGGGTCAGCCCCAGCATTTT. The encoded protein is CAISESGGGQPQHF.

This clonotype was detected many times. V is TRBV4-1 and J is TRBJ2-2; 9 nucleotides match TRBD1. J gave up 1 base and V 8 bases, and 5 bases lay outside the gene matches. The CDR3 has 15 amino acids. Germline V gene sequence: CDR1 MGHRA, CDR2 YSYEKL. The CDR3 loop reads CASQPGQGNTGELFF. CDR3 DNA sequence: TGCGCCAGCCAACCGGGACAGGGGAACACCGGGGAGCTGTTTTTT.